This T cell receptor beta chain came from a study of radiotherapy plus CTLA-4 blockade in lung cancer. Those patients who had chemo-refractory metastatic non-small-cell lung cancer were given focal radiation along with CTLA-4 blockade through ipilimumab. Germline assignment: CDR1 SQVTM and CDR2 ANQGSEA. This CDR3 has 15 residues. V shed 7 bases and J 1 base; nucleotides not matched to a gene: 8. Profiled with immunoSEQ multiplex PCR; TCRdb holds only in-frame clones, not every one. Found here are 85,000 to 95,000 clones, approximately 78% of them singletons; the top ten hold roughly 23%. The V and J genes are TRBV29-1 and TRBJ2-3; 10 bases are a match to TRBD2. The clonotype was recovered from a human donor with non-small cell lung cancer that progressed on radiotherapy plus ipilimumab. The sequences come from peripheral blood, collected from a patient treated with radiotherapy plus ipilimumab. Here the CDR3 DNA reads TGCAGCGCCCACGGACTAGCGGAAGGCACAGATACGCAGTATTTT. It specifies CSAHGLAEGTDTQYF.